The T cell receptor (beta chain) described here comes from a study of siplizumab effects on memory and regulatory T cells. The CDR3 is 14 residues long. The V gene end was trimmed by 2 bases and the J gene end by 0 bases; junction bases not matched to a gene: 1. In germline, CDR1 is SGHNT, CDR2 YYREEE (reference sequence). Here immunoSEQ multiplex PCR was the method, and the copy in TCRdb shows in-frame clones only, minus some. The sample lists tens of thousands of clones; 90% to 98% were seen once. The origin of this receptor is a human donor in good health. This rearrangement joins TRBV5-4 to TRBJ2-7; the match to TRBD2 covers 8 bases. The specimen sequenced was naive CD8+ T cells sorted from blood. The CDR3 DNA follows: TGTGCCAGCAGCTTTAGCGGGGTCTCCTACGAGCAGTACTTC. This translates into CASSFSGVSYEQYF.